The clone carrying this TCR beta chain was found once. This entry is derived from a study of blood T cell repertoires in COVID-19. Whole-study context: The study drew acute and convalescent COVID-19 samples from the United States, Italy and Spain. PBMCs, B-cell-depleted T cells, or T cells were the source of the cDNA or gDNA that made up the material.

Per the original methods: Reference gene primer amplification yielded estimated nucleated cell counts. The data were produced by immunoSEQ multiplex PCR, yet TCRdb's version contains in-frame clones alone and is incomplete. V, J and clone size derive from that table, while D and trimming were established from the DNA sequence. This table has about 240,000 clones, about four fifths appearing once. The V gene's germline CDR1 is MNHEY and CDR2 SVGAGI. The V end was cut by 5 bases, the J end by 6 bases, with 14 bases between. This CDR3 region has 14 residues. This receptor was taken from a woman older than 75 with acute or convalescent COVID-19. Sequenced: peripheral blood. The chain is built from TRBV6-5 and TRBJ1-5, with D perhaps matching TRBD1 (6 bases). CDR3 nucleotide sequence: TGTGCCAGCAGTCCCGACAGGACCGGTCAGCCCCAGCATTTT. This gives the protein CASSPDRTGQPQHF.